This entry features one T cell receptor (beta chain) sequence. Template material for amplifying TCR beta CDR3 regions consisted of RNA transcripts. Using the HTBI primer set, a first-round RT-PCR was run on the TCR CDR3. From the multiplex PCR reads, TCRdb called clonotypes with MiXCR, one entry per CDR3 protein. This sample has some 690,000 distinct CDR3 sequences, with about 18% found just once. Germline CDR1 and CDR2: LNHDA and SQIVND (reference sequence). Trimming took 3 bases from V and 2 from J, leaving 11 bases between them. CDR3 length: 15 amino acids. This sample is drawn from a study of T cells in Graves' hyperthyroidism and ophthalmopathy.

Sequencing was done on a sample of blood. This clonotype was obtained from a man aged 45 to 65 with Graves' hyperthyroidism. The chain carries TRBV19 and TRBJ1-5; D may be TRBD1 (6 bases). The CDR3 loop is CASSIPRGGNQPQHF. CDR3 coding DNA: TGTGCCAGTAGTATCCCCAGGGGTGGCAATCAGCCCCAGCATTTT.